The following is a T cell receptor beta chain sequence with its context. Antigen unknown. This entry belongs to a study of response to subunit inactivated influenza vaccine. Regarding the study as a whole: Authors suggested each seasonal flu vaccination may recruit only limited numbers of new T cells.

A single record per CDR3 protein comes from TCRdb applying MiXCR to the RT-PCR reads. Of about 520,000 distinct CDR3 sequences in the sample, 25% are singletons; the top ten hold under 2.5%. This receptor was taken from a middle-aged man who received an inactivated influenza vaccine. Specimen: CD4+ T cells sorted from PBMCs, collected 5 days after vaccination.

CDR3 protein: CASSARGYEQYF. The CDR3 region has the DNA TGTGCCAGCAGTGCGAGGGGTTACGAGCAGTACTTC. The V and J genes are TRBV28 and TRBJ2-7; either TRBD1 or TRBD2 may fit D (5 bases each). The CDR3 sequence is 12 residues long. The V end lost 5 bases, the J end lost 4 bases, and 9 bases lay between the germline ends. Germline-derived CDR1 and CDR2 are MDHEN and SYDVKM.